This T cell receptor beta chain was obtained from a study of blood T cell repertoires in COVID-19. The repertoire was sequenced with immunoSEQ multiplex PCR; TCRdb's copy has only in-frame clones and lacks some. The sample carries about 210,000 clones, about 90% recorded once. V lost 7 bases, J lost 2 bases, and 14 bases stayed unmatched. CDR1 and CDR2 (germline): MNHEY, SVGEGT. This CDR3 region has 18 residues. The V and J genes are TRBV6-2 or TRBV6-3 and TRBJ2-3; 11 nucleotides align to TRBD2. The sequencing input was peripheral blood. The origin of this receptor is a man aged 18 to 30 with active or convalescent COVID-19. The CDR3 sequence is CASNPPGLAGGPTDTQYF. The CDR3 DNA is TGTGCCAGCAACCCCCCCGGACTAGCGGGCGGACCCACAGATACGCAGTATTTT.